Described below is a single T cell receptor (beta chain) sequence and its context. These data are taken from a study of shared clonotypes between healthy human individuals. The assay ran at deep level. TCRdb's table, derived via immunoSEQ multiplex PCR, lists solely in-frame clones and lacks some. Of roughly 2,000,000 clones in the sample, around 93% were seen once. Terminally differentiated effector memory CD45RA+ cells were excluded from the naive CD8 cells, which were CD45RO-negative and positively selected for CCR7. V lost 0 bases and J 12 bases, leaving 9 bases between the germline ends. The V gene's germline CDR1 is LNHNV and CDR2 YYDKDF (reference sequence). The CDR3 loop spans 13 amino acids.

This clonotype was obtained from a man between 18 and 29 years old in good health. Some clones in this sample may be carry-over from other donors' samples. Sequenced sample: naive CD8+ T cells from PBMCs. The chain links TRBV15 to TRBJ1-6, with a possible D match to TRBD1 (6 bases). Here the CDR3 reads CATSREDRRPLHF. The DNA of the CDR3 is TGTGCCACCAGCAGAGAGGACAGAAGACCCCTCCACTTT.